The present T cell receptor (beta chain) was sequenced within a study of blood T cells in healthy people across ages. A second PCR of roughly 7 to 11 cycles used a sample-barcoded 5' primer and a J-beta primer mix. One entry per CDR3 protein, called by TCRdb with MiXCR from the 5' RACE reads. The sample lists about 930,000 distinct CDR3 sequences; just under 30% were seen once. This CDR3 comprises 18 residues. The sample was also reused in another study, on T cells of mothers and their children. From that study: The donors comprised six children and their three healthy Caucasian mothers.

Sequencing used blood. The chain recombines TRBV21-1 with TRBJ1-1; TRBD1 reflects the table's D call only, with no check against the DNA. TRBV21-1 is a pseudogene locus. The receptor was derived from a woman aged 35 to 49 in good health. CDR3 protein: CASSKLERTGGWGTEAFF. CDR3 coding DNA: TGTGCCAGCAGCAAACTGGAACGGACAGGGGGCTGGGGGACTGAAGCTTTCTTT.